This TCR beta chain comes out of a study of blood T cell repertoires in COVID-19. Across the study: T cells, B-cell-depleted T cells, or PBMCs provided the cDNA or gDNA that served as material.

TCRdb keeps only in-frame clones here, not all; method: immunoSEQ multiplex PCR. The sample contains hundreds of thousands of clones, about 85% of which appear only once. This clone has only a few counts. This receptor was identified in a woman younger than 35 with acute COVID-19. The sequenced sample was PBMCs or T cells enriched from blood (not recorded which).

CDR3: CASSEVGTQGLAGGRETQYF. CDR3 in DNA: TGTGCCAGCAGTGAAGTTGGGACACAAGGACTAGCGGGAGGTAGAGAGACCCAGTACTTC. The J gene is TRBJ2-5, the V gene TRBV2, with 14 bases aligning to TRBD2. The germline V gene encodes CDR1 SNHLY and CDR2 FYNNEI. J was trimmed by 4 bases and V by 1 base; bases with no gene match: 14. The CDR3 runs 20 residues.